This T cell receptor beta chain was sequenced during a study of T cells in Graves' hyperthyroidism and ophthalmopathy (dated by TCRdb to about 2019). Describing the broader study: To identify TCR V-J signatures that set the groups apart, the researchers used a discovery cohort of 100 patients, made up of fewer than 50 with Graves' ophthalmopathy and some 58 with stable Graves' hyperthyroidism. The approximately 100 discovery patients were randomly divided into training and test sets at a 7:3 ratio. In addition, the study compared T-cell repertoires in thyroid tissue and in blood from several Graves' hyperthyroidism patients. The paper reports TCR Vbeta CDR3 sequencing of roughly 140 peripheral blood samples: over 40 ophthalmopathy, about 75 hyperthyroidism and 17 progressor patients. Following sampling, methimazole starting at 30 mg daily was given to hyperthyroidism patients, and high-dose intravenous methylprednisolone was given to ophthalmopathy patients. An independent validation cohort of around 19 hyperthyroidism patients and approximately 15 patients who later progressed to ophthalmopathy tested prospective prediction of ophthalmopathy. The study at large found these results: In validation, the model predicted progression to ophthalmopathy a median of about 6 months before onset, with about 64% sensitivity and about 72% specificity. A 13 V-J signature model separated ophthalmopathy from stable hyperthyroidism, with around 90% sensitivity and about 81% specificity in cross-validation and 80%/75% in testing. Most expanded thyroid clonotypes (frequency above 0.001) were also detected in blood, suggesting blood repertoires may reflect thyroid immune responses. Sample size was not statistically predetermined, and blinding of investigators to group allocation was not performed.

Graves' hyperthyroidism was defined as stable when no progression to ophthalmopathy occurred over 18 months of follow-up. Hyperthyroidism patients were aged 18 to 65 years and newly diagnosed, with disease duration of less than 2 months. Patients with uncontrolled infections, other autoimmune diseases, pregnancy or lactation were excluded. Diagnoses were established on the basis of clinical symptoms, serum thyroxine and TRAb, thyroid ultrasound, and orbital computed tomography. Trizol reagent was used to extract total RNA, and RNA quality was then checked on an Agilent 2100 Bioanalyzer. Trimming at the junction amounts to 5 bases on V and 5 bases on J, and the germline ends lie 10 bases apart. The CDR3 contains 12 residues, cysteine and phenylalanine counted. The DNA shown is the 36-base CDR3, in frame from base 1. CDR1 and CDR2, looked up from the germline V gene, are SGHTA and FQGNSA. The TCR beta CDR3 regions were amplified from RNA transcripts. The TCR CDR3 was subjected to a first round of RT-PCR using the HTBI primer set and the Qiagen OneStep RT-PCR kit. A second multiplex PCR round built the libraries, followed by size selection and purification. The libraries were sequenced on an Illumina HiSeq2000 using paired-end 100 bp reads. Per the authors' processing: Raw data were processed with SOAPnuke, discarding reads with adapters, uncalled bases, mean Phred below 15, or no exact constant-primer or identifier match. High-quality paired reads were merged with COPE v1.2.5, and unique nucleotide sequences were defined as clonotypes. MiTCR v1.1 was used to align clonotypes to the IMGT TRBV, TRBD and TRBJ reference segments. Only V-J combinations with frequency above 0.0001, covering about 99% of repertoires, were analysed. The TCS score was defined as the ratio of F50 (clonal expansion) to E x V (chaos), calculated using BLOSUM62-based TCRdist between CDR3 peptides within each V-J. Welch's t-statistics and random forest reduced roughly 540 V-J features to some 14, which were used in a naive Bayes classifier (R e1071). In-frame beta chains were kept once TCRdb had trimmed the public reads at Q25 with fastp and called clones with MiXCR. CDR3 protein sequences are deduplicated, and each keeps its most common genes and DNA. TCRdb's processing, not the authors', yielded these V and J calls. This sample is represented by around 540,000 distinct CDR3 sequences; under 60% of them were singletons. The top ten hold 6.5% to 9% of the sample.

To note about this clonotype: There is no known antigen for this receptor. Per-nucleotide qualities are absent, and no much larger clonotype sits a single base away.

The TCR was taken from a woman between 18 and 30 years old with Graves' hyperthyroidism. Donor details come from another sample of the same person, matched by shared clones. What was sequenced was peripheral blood or thyroid tissue (not recorded which). This receptor chain uses TRBV7-2 and TRBJ2-7, and possibly TRBD2, on 6 matching bases. The CDR3 reads CASSTWGDEQYF. The DNA sequence reads TGTGCCAGCAGCACCTGGGGGGACGAGCAGTACTTC.